The 3 T cell receptor beta chains presented below share a single source sample, sequenced in a study of blood T cell repertoires in COVID-19. The data were produced by immunoSEQ multiplex PCR, yet TCRdb's version contains in-frame clones alone and is incomplete. Of under 250,000 clones listed, approximately 87% are singletons. Sequenced: peripheral blood. The source of these receptors is a woman in her 70s with active or convalescent COVID-19.

The chain recombines TRBV5-1 with TRBJ1-2; 9 bases align to TRBD1. The CDR3 totals 16 residues. V was pared by 0 bases and J by 3 bases, with 6 bases of the junction left unmatched. CDR1 is SGHRS, CDR2 YFSETQ, per germline. This CDR3 reads CASSLAGQGHDYGYTF. In nucleotides, the CDR3 is TGCGCCAGCAGCTTGGCTGGACAGGGGCATGACTATGGCTACACCTTC.

The chain uses TRBV5-1 and TRBJ2-2, with a weak D call TRBD1 (5 bases). Germline CDR1 SGHRS, CDR2 YFSETQ. The CDR3 is made up of 13 amino acids. Between the trimmed V and J ends, which lost 4 bases and 3 bases, there was a span of 7 bases. CDR3: CASSPGHTGELFF. CDR3 sequence (DNA): TGCGCCAGCAGCCCAGGGCACACCGGGGAGCTGTTTTTT.

The chain couples TRBV3-1 (or the pseudogene TRBV3-2) to TRBJ1-6; 8 bases map to TRBD1. The trim removed 1 base at V and 5 bases at J, leaving 1 base unmatched. Germline loops: CDR1 LGHDT, CDR2 YNNKEL (reference sequence). This CDR3 has 15 residues. The CDR3 DNA follows: TGTGCCAGCAGCCAAGGGACAGGGAATAATTCACCCCTCCACTTT. This codes for CASSQGTGNNSPLHF.